This TCR beta chain was captured in a study of blood T cells in healthy people across ages. Findings of the study overall: Strong correlation linked observed beta diversity and percent naive T cells. The fall in TCR beta diversity per million T cells was roughly linear with age.

The CDR3 is 19 amino acids. V lost 0 bases and J 0 bases, leaving 20 bases between the germline ends. Germline assignment: CDR1 MNHEY and CDR2 SVGAGI. Together with a sample-barcoded 5' primer, a J-beta primer mix was included in a second PCR lasting roughly 6 to 12 cycles. A single record per CDR3 protein comes from TCRdb applying MiXCR to the 5' RACE reads. The repertoire holds about 580,000 distinct CDR3 sequences, 40% to 50% seen once, with 20% to 25% in the top ten. There were at least 5.5 micrograms of total RNA extracted from every sample. Concerning this clonotype: Its cognate antigen is unknown. A much larger clone differs from this one at a single base, so this may be a read error.

The chain links TRBV6-5 to TRBJ2-5, with D hard to call. This TCR came from an older man in good health. Sequencing was done on a sample of blood. CDR3 residues: CASSYSSDGMMGYQETQYF. Here the CDR3 DNA reads TGTGCCAGCAGTTACTCGAGCGACGGAATGATGGGGTACCAAGAGACCCAGTACTTC.